Listed here are 21 T cell receptor beta chains from one sample, sequenced in a study of B cell selection in AIRE deficiency. Regulatory T cells were sorted as CD4+CD25hiCD127low/negative. Sequencing used immunoSEQ multiplex PCR; TCRdb keeps in-frame clones, though not all of them. Of 15,000 to 20,000 clones listed, 85% to 95% are singletons. Sequencing input: CD4+CD25+ Tregs sorted from PBMCs. The receptors shown here come from a human donor in good health.

The chain combines TRBV5-1 with TRBJ2-3; 7 bases match TRBD1. The V gene end was trimmed by 4 bases and the J gene end by 6 bases; junction bases not matched to a gene: 5. CDR1 is SGHRS, CDR2 YFSETQ, per germline. CDR3 size: 13 residues. CDR3 coding DNA: TGCGCCAGCAGCCATACAGGGGTCGATACGCAGTATTTT. Translated: CASSHTGVDTQYF. Filled out from reference TRBV5-1 and TRBJ2-3, the complete variable domain reads KAGVTQTPRYLIKTRGQQVTLSCSPISGHRSVSWYQQTPGQGLQFLFEYFSETQRNKGNFPGRFSGRQFSNSRSEMNVSTLELGDSALYLCASSHTGVDTQYFGPGTRLTVL.

V usage is TRBV5-1 and J usage is TRBJ2-5, with TRBD1 matching 8 bases. The CDR3 contains 17 residues. Germline V gene sequence: CDR1 SGHRS, CDR2 YFSETQ. The V segment lost 0 bases and the J segment 0 bases; nucleotides outside the gene matches: 7. The CDR3 DNA is TGCGCCAGCAGCTTGGTGCCAGGGGGCGGGGACCAAGAGACCCAGTACTTC. Protein sequence: CASSLVPGGGDQETQYF.

The rearrangement uses TRBV5-1 and TRBJ2-5, with no clear D. The V end was cut by 4 bases, the J end by 4 bases, with 5 bases between. The CDR3 consists of 11 residues. Germline loops: CDR1 SGHRS, CDR2 YFSETQ. Here the CDR3 DNA reads TGCGCCAGCAGCCTAACAGAGACCCAGTACTTC. It is translated as CASSLTETQYF.

V usage is TRBV29-1 and J usage is TRBJ2-7; the match to TRBD1 covers 9 bases. This CDR3 comprises 12 residues. Losses at the gene ends were 7 bases for V and 2 bases for J; bases not matched to a gene: 3. CDR1 is SQVTM, CDR2 ANQGSEA, per germline. The CDR3 reads CSAGQGTYEQYF. As DNA, the CDR3 is TGCAGCGCGGGACAGGGAACCTACGAGCAGTACTTC.

The rearrangement uses TRBV6-5 and TRBJ1-2; unclear D gene. The CDR3 extends over 13 amino acids. The germline CDR1 and CDR2 sequences are MNHEY and SVGAGI. V lost 2 bases, J lost 2 bases, and 6 bases lay in between. As DNA, the CDR3 is TGTGCCAGCAGTTACATGGGGAACTATGGCTACACCTTC. Its protein is CASSYMGNYGYTF.

V and J are TRBV29-1 and TRBJ1-1; no definite D call. Trimming removed 1 base from V and 8 bases from J, with 8 bases in between. Looked up from germline, CDR1 is SQVTM and CDR2 is ANQGSEA. This CDR3 region has 11 residues. Written as DNA, the CDR3 is TGCAGCGTTGAAGGGATTTGGGAAGCTTTCTTT. Protein product: CSVEGIWEAFF.

V gene TRBV27 combines with J gene TRBJ2-7; 11 nucleotides agree with TRBD2. The CDR3 consists of 19 residues. V trimming: 5 bases; J trimming: 0 bases; junction bases outside the gene matches: 15. The V gene's germline CDR1 is MNHEY and CDR2 SMNVEV (reference sequence). In DNA, the CDR3 is TGTGCCAGCAGTCCTGGGGGGGCTAGCGGGAGGTTCAGCTCCTACGAGCAGTACTTC. It yields the protein CASSPGGASGRFSSYEQYF.

The V and J genes are TRBV6-6 and TRBJ1-2; 9 bases are shared with TRBD1. In germline, CDR1 is MNHNY, CDR2 SVGAGI (reference sequence). The CDR3 extends over 15 amino acids. V was clipped by 7 bases and J by 3 bases; unmatched bases: 9. CDR3 protein: CASTYRDREHYGYTF. DNA for the CDR3: TGTGCCAGCACGTATCGGGACAGGGAACACTATGGCTACACCTTC.

The rearrangement links TRBV21-1 to TRBJ2-3; TRBD2 is the table's D call and was not checked against the DNA. TRBV21-1 is a recognized pseudogene. The length of the CDR3 is 21 residues. The chain's CDR3 is CASSKRADGGRCGGSTDTQYF. CDR3 DNA: TGTGCCAGCAGCAAACGGGCCGACGGCGGGAGATGTGGTGGGAGCACAGATACGCAGTATTTT.

The chain carries TRBV7-2 and TRBJ2-7; D is possibly TRBD1 (6 bases). Trimming stripped 1 base from V and 2 bases from J, with 9 bases between. CDR3 length: 14 amino acids. Germline V gene data show CDR1 as SGHTA and CDR2 as FQGNSA. CDR3: CASSLGTATYEQYF. In DNA form, the CDR3 reads TGTGCCAGCAGCTTAGGGACAGCAACCTACGAGCAGTACTTC.

The V call is TRBV10-3, the J call TRBJ1-1; no definite D call. V dropped 2 bases and J dropped 7 bases, with 8 bases sitting between them. Germline lookup yields CDR1 ENHRY and CDR2 SYGVKD. The CDR3 covers 12 residues. The CDR3: CAISEGRVEAFF. The DNA of the CDR3 is TGTGCCATCAGTGAGGGGAGGGTTGAAGCTTTCTTT.

This clone has a single count. The chain carries TRBV10-3 and TRBJ2-7; the match to TRBD2 covers 8 bases. The V gene end was trimmed by 0 bases and the J gene end by 3 bases; junction bases not matched to a gene: 4. Per the germline V gene, CDR1 is ENHRY and CDR2 is SYGVKD. The CDR3 is 15 amino acids. DNA of the CDR3: TGTGCCATCAGTGAGTCTGCACTAGCGGTCTACGAGCAGTACTTC. It yields the protein CAISESALAVYEQYF.

The genes are TRBV2 and TRBJ2-4; D tentatively reads TRBD1 or TRBD2 (5 bases each). CDR3 length: 13 amino acids. The germline V gene encodes CDR1 SNHLY and CDR2 FYNNEI. The V end was cut by 11 bases, the J end by 8 bases, with 19 bases between. The CDR3 loop is CAGGDLRGDIQYF. The CDR3 DNA reads as TGTGCCGGGGGAGACCTTAGGGGAGACATTCAGTACTTC.

The chain uses TRBV21-1 and TRBJ1-5. TRBV21-1 is marked as a pseudogene. The CDR3 has 23 residues. CDR3 region: CASSKFDRLSKLGRGVSNQPQHF. In DNA, the CDR3 is TGTGCCAGCAGCAAGTTCGACCGACTATCTAAACTCGGTCGGGGGGTTAGCAATCAGCCCCAGCATTTT.

The count of this clone is one. The CDR3 loop is CASTQGSTDTQYF. The CDR3 region has the DNA TGCGCCAGCACCCAGGGGAGTACAGATACGCAGTATTTT. V gene TRBV5-1 combines with J gene TRBJ2-3; a possible D gene is TRBD1 (6 bases). Trimming pared 6 bases from V and 3 bases from J, leaving 11 bases between. The CDR3 is made up of 13 amino acids. The germline gives CDR1 SGHRS, CDR2 YFSETQ.

This chain connects TRBV27 to TRBJ2-7; TRBD2 might be the D (5 bases). The CDR3 spans 13 residues. The germline V gene encodes CDR1 MNHEY and CDR2 SMNVEV (reference sequence). Between the trimmed V and J ends, which lost 3 bases and 3 bases, there was a span of 9 bases. In DNA, the CDR3 is TGTGCCAGCAGTTTCAGAGGGAGCTACGAGCAGTACTTC. This translates into CASSFRGSYEQYF.

The chain has TRBV28 and TRBJ1-1, with 8 positions matching TRBD1. Losses at the gene ends were 3 bases for V and 1 base for J; bases not matched to a gene: 10. Germline V lookup: CDR1 MDHEN, CDR2 SYDVKM. The length of the CDR3 is 17 residues. CDR3 protein: CASSFLFTGTGNTEAFF. The CDR3 DNA reads TGTGCCAGCAGTTTTTTATTTACCGGGACAGGGAACACTGAAGCTTTCTTT.

This clone was observed once. The chain combines TRBV28 with TRBJ2-5; D is uncertain. In germline, CDR1 is MDHEN, CDR2 SYDVKM. Trimming pared 0 bases from V and 0 bases from J, leaving 5 bases between. The CDR3 covers 14 residues. The CDR3: CASSLWANQETQYF. The CDR3 nucleotides are TGTGCCAGCAGTTTATGGGCAAACCAAGAGACCCAGTACTTC. Variable domain in full (rest from reference TRBV28 and TRBJ2-5): DVKVTQSSRYLVKRTGEKVFLECVQDMDHENMFWYRQDPGLGLRLIYFSYDVKMKEKGDIPEGYSVSREKKERFSLILESASTNQTSMYLCASSLWANQETQYFGPGTRLLVL.

Regarding this clone: A read error may produce the germline difference seen at one junction end. In nucleotides, the CDR3 is TGTGCCAGTAGTACGGGGCGCGGCGGATCCGTCTTC. Its protein is CASSTGRGGSVF. The chain employs TRBV19 and TRBJ2-1, with D perhaps assigned TRBD1 or TRBD2 (5 bases each). This CDR3 is 12 amino acids long. CDR1 and CDR2 (germline): LNHDA, SQIVND (reference sequence).

The V and J genes are TRBV11-2 and TRBJ2-1; perhaps TRBD2 as D (5 bases). There are 14 residues in the CDR3. The germline gives CDR1 SGHAT, CDR2 FQNNGV. V was cut by 4 bases and J by 9 bases, with 16 bases left in between. The CDR3 loop reads CASSSGGGTGEQFF. The CDR3 bases are TGTGCCAGCAGCTCTGGAGGCGGCACGGGTGAGCAGTTCTTC.

The chain combines TRBV5-1 with TRBJ2-2, with D perhaps TRBD2 (5 bases). Germline V lookup: CDR1 SGHRS, CDR2 YFSETQ. CDR3 length: 15 residues. The V and J ends lost 4 bases and 6 bases respectively, with 16 bases between them. For the CDR3, the DNA is TGCGCCAGCAGCCCCCGGAGAAGGGAGCCCGGGGAGCTGTTTTTT. Its protein product is CASSPRRREPGELFF.